This passage covers 30 T cell receptor beta chains from one sample sequenced in a study of regulatory T cells in long-lasting Graves disease. Building the TCR beta libraries relied on iRepertoire HTBI primers, and CDR3 regions underwent Arm-PCR. A single record per CDR3 protein comes from TCRdb applying MiXCR to the multiplex PCR reads. The sample contains around 420,000 distinct CDR3 sequences, about 16% of which appear only once. Time point noted: newly diagnosed GD, antithyroid drugs for less than 3 months. Preparation of the TCR library used RNA extracted from PBMCs. Source: peripheral blood mononuclear cells (PBMCs), taken at new diagnosis, from a patient treated with antithyroid drugs. These receptors all come from a female donor with Graves disease.

This sequence joins TRBV10-3 and TRBJ1-4; D is ambiguous. The CDR3 is made up of 14 amino acids. Trimming took off 2 bases at V and 7 bases at J, with 11 bases between the two ends. Looked up from germline, CDR1 is ENHRY and CDR2 is SYGVKD. Here the CDR3 reads CAISEAGESEKLFF. The CDR3 bases are TGTGCCATCAGTGAGGCTGGAGAGAGTGAAAAACTGTTTTTT.

This clonotype was found many times. The rearrangement links TRBV12-3 or TRBV12-4 to TRBJ2-5, with D perhaps matching TRBD1 (5 bases). Trimming removed 5 bases from V and 4 bases from J, with 11 bases in between. The CDR3 consists of 13 residues. CDR3 sequence (DNA): TGTGCCAGCAGTATCAGGGAACGAGAGACCCAGTACTTC. Translated: CASSIRERETQYF.

This clonotype was picked up many times. The CDR3 DNA is TGTGCCAGCAGTTCCCGCGGGGGGAACTATGGCTACACCTTC. Translating gives CASSSRGGNYGYTF. This chain joins TRBV12-3 or TRBV12-4 and TRBJ1-2; tentative D call: TRBD1 (5 bases). The V end was cut by 4 bases, the J end by 2 bases, with 11 bases between. CDR3 length equals 14 residues.

The chain couples TRBV12-3 or TRBV12-4 to TRBJ1-5, with D possibly being TRBD1 (6 bases). V gave up 5 bases and J gave up 6 bases, with 14 bases separating them. This CDR3 comprises 14 residues. The CDR3 region is CASSRTEGSQPQHF. DNA for the CDR3: TGTGCCAGCAGTCGGACAGAGGGCAGTCAGCCCCAGCATTTT.

The sample holds many counts of this clonotype. This sequence joins TRBV20-1 and TRBJ1-5; D gene uncertain. The CDR3 is 14 residues long. The germline CDR1 and CDR2 sequences are DFQATT and SNEGSKA (reference sequence). V lost 5 bases to trimming and J lost 6 bases, with 17 bases between them. CDR3 sequence reads: CSAPPTRAGQPQHF. The DNA for the CDR3 is TGCAGTGCTCCCCCTACAAGGGCCGGTCAGCCCCAGCATTTT.

This clonotype was seen ten or more times. This chain links TRBV11-2 with TRBJ2-1; D gene uncertain. V was clipped by 4 bases and J by 7 bases, with 8 bases between them. CDR1 and CDR2 from the germline V gene are SGHAT and FQNNGV. This CDR3 region has 12 residues. This CDR3 reads CASSSRRNEQFF. For the CDR3, the DNA is TGTGCCAGCAGCTCCCGGCGGAATGAGCAGTTCTTC.

In this sample, this clonotype turned up many times. The CDR3 here is CSARKDYRLNEQFF. CDR3 in DNA: TGCAGTGCTAGAAAGGACTACCGCCTGAATGAGCAGTTCTTC. The V call is TRBV20-1, the J call TRBJ2-1; D is perhaps TRBD2 (6 bases). Trimming removed 2 bases from V and 7 bases from J, with 15 bases in between. The CDR3 consists of 14 residues. Germline lookup yields CDR1 DFQATT and CDR2 SNEGSKA (reference sequence).

Many counts were recorded for this clonotype. The V call is TRBV6-2 or TRBV6-3, the J call TRBJ2-7, with D possibly TRBD2 on 6 matching bases. Germline V CDR1 and CDR2: MNHEY, SVGEGT. The CDR3 runs to 11 residues. The V gene lost 6 bases and the J gene lost 5 bases, with 8 bases spanning the gap. The CDR3 region is CASREGNEQYF. CDR3 nucleotide sequence: TGTGCCAGCAGGGAGGGCAACGAGCAGTACTTC.

The sample holds many counts of this clonotype. Germline and junction disagree at one end, which may indicate a read error. V usage is TRBV5-1 and J usage is TRBJ1-1; the D gene is possibly TRBD1 (6 bases). Germline V CDR1 and CDR2: SGHRS, YFSETQ. The CDR3 runs to 16 residues. As DNA, the CDR3 is TGTGCCAGCAGCTTGGCCGGGGGCTCGATGAACACTGAAGCTTTCTTT. It specifies CASSLAGGSMNTEAFF.

In its sample, this clonotype was seen many times. The chain combines TRBV12-3 or TRBV12-4 with TRBJ1-2; 10 nucleotides match TRBD1. This CDR3 contains 13 residues. V gave up 3 bases and J gave up 9 bases; unmatched junction bases: 4. The CDR3 nucleotides are TGTGCCAGCAGTTTGACAGGGGGCACCAGCTACACCTTC. This gives the protein CASSLTGGTSYTF.

J is TRBJ2-7 and V is TRBV12-3 or TRBV12-4; 7 bases agree with TRBD2. CDR3 length equals 15 residues. After removal of 6 bases from V and 4 bases from J, the junction contained 12 bases not matched to a gene. The CDR3 is CASSPMAREGYEQYF. The CDR3 coding sequence is TGTGCCAGCAGCCCGATGGCGAGGGAGGGGTACGAGCAGTACTTC.

There are many counts of this clonotype. The CDR3 DNA reads as TGTGCCAGCAGTTTGACAGATGACACTGAAGCTTTCTTT. It is translated as CASSLTDDTEAFF. This chain joins TRBV6-2 or TRBV6-3 and TRBJ1-1, with a weak D call TRBD1 (5 bases). V was trimmed by 4 bases and J by 3 bases, leaving 9 bases between them. Germline CDR1 MNHEY, CDR2 SVGEGT. The CDR3 spans 13 residues.

This clonotype appeared many times. This chain joins TRBV10-3 and TRBJ1-2, with TRBD1 as a possible D gene (6 bases). The CDR3 has 13 amino acids. V was trimmed by 6 bases and J by 8 bases, leaving 16 bases between them. Germline V gene lookup returns CDR1 ENHRY and CDR2 SYGVKD. CDR3 coding DNA: TGTGCCATCAGCCAAATGGGGGGCTACGGCTACACCTTC. It encodes CAISQMGGYGYTF.

This clonotype was found many times. This sequence joins TRBV4-2 and TRBJ1-2; 7 positions agree with TRBD1. Unmatched junction bases numbered 9, after V lost 1 base and J lost 4 bases. Germline V gives CDR1 LGHNA, CDR2 YNFKEQ. There are 16 residues in the CDR3. CDR3 sequence: CASSQGSGQTVYGYTF. Written as DNA, the CDR3 is TGTGCCAGCAGCCAAGGTTCGGGACAGACCGTCTATGGCTACACCTTC.

This clonotype was seen at least ten times. The chain has TRBV11-2 and TRBJ2-2, with 8 bases aligning to TRBD1. CDR3 size: 16 residues. Per the germline V gene, CDR1 is SGHAT and CDR2 is FQNNGV. The V segment lost 1 base and the J segment 4 bases; nucleotides outside the gene matches: 5. This CDR3 reads CASSLVRGRLTGELFF. The CDR3 DNA reads as TGTGCCAGCAGCTTAGTCAGGGGGCGCCTCACCGGGGAGCTGTTTTTT.

This rearrangement joins TRBV7-9 to TRBJ1-3, with TRBD1 matching over 7 bases. The CDR3 contains 15 residues. Germline loops: CDR1 SEHNR, CDR2 FQNEAQ (reference sequence). The junction had 8 bases not matched to a gene; V was cut back by 5 bases and J by 4 bases. The CDR3 DNA is TGTGCCAGCAGCCGACAGGGAGGTAGAGGAAACACCATATATTTT. It specifies CASSRQGGRGNTIYF.

This clonotype was recorded many times. The V and J genes are TRBV24-1 and TRBJ2-1; D is perhaps TRBD2 (6 bases). This CDR3 is 15 amino acids long. Germline CDR1 is KGHDR and CDR2 is SFDVKD. The V end was cut by 7 bases, the J end by 3 bases, with 15 bases between. CDR3 nucleotides: TGTGCCACCAGAAAATCGGGAGCGTACTACAATGAGCAGTTCTTC. Residues: CATRKSGAYYNEQFF.

This clonotype was detected only a few times. The rearrangement links TRBV19 to TRBJ1-1; 8 bases line up with TRBD1. The junction had 8 bases not matched to a gene; V was cut back by 3 bases and J by 8 bases. The CDR3 covers 14 residues. Looked up from germline, CDR1 is LNHDA and CDR2 is SQIVND (reference sequence). For the CDR3, the DNA is TGTGCCAGTAGTATGGGGGACAGGTGGGGCGAAGCTTTCTTT. As protein: CASSMGDRWGEAFF.

This clonotype was detected many times. CDR3: CASSLEWGDLHF. The DNA of the CDR3 is TGTGCCAGCAGTTTAGAATGGGGTGACCTCCACTTT. The genes are TRBV28 and TRBJ1-6, with D unresolved. The V gene's germline CDR1 is MDHEN and CDR2 SYDVKM. The CDR3 covers 12 residues. V was pared by 2 bases and J by 15 bases, with 11 bases between.

Ten or more counts support this clonotype. The CDR3 loop reads CASSPRRDRQGWRAEQYF. CDR3 coding DNA: TGTGCCAGCAGTCCCCGGAGGGACAGACAAGGGTGGCGTGCCGAGCAGTACTTC. The J gene is TRBJ2-7, the V gene TRBV25-1, with TRBD1 as a possible D gene (7 bases). This CDR3 has 18 residues. V lost 5 bases to trimming and J lost 6 bases, with 29 bases between them. Germline V CDR1 and CDR2: MGHDK, SYGVNS.

This clonotype was seen repeatedly, ten times or more. V and J are TRBV12-3 or TRBV12-4 and TRBJ2-3, with unresolved D. The CDR3 consists of 14 residues. The germline V and J ends were trimmed by 3 bases and 1 base, with 8 bases remaining between them. Here the CDR3 DNA reads TGTGCCAGCAGTTTCACCCTAGGCACAGATACGCAGTATTTT. Amino acids: CASSFTLGTDTQYF.

The chain employs TRBV27 and TRBJ1-6; tentatively, D is TRBD1 (5 bases). The CDR3 is made up of 14 amino acids. The V gene lost 5 bases and the J gene lost 9 bases, with 14 bases spanning the gap. CDR1 and CDR2 (germline): MNHEY, SMNVEV (reference sequence). The CDR3 spells CASSAGRGSSPLHF. CDR3 coding DNA: TGTGCCAGCAGTGCGGGGCGAGGTAGTTCACCCCTCCACTTT.

This clonotype was seen ten or more times. The rearrangement joins TRBV10-3 to TRBJ1-1; TRBD1 aligns across 8 bases. V shed 10 bases and J 4 bases; nucleotides not matched to a gene: 8. This CDR3 has 13 residues. Germline loops: CDR1 ENHRY, CDR2 SYGVKD. In DNA form, the CDR3 reads TGTGCCAGCAGGGGGCTCGGTGGCACTGAAGCTTTCTTT. This encodes CASRGLGGTEAFF.

This clonotype showed up many times. The V call is TRBV19, the J call TRBJ2-2; the D call may be TRBD1 or TRBD2 (7 bases each). The CDR3 loop spans 14 amino acids. Germline-derived CDR1 and CDR2 are LNHDA and SQIVND (reference sequence). Trimming stripped 9 bases from V and 3 bases from J, with 14 bases between. The CDR3 reads CASKTGRDTGELFF. CDR3 DNA: TGTGCCAGCAAGACAGGGAGGGACACCGGGGAGCTGTTTTTT. Variable domain in full (rest from reference TRBV19 and TRBJ2-2): DGGITQSPKYLFRKEGQNVTLSCEQNLNHDAMYWYRQDPGQGLRLIYYSQIVNDFQKGDIAEGYSVSREKKESFPLTVTSAQKNPTAFYLCASKTGRDTGELFFGEGSRLTVL.

V and J are TRBV5-8 and TRBJ2-1, with 9 positions matching TRBD2. Germline CDR1 and CDR2: SGHTS and YDEGEE. The CDR3 spans 16 residues. Trimming at V came to 3 bases and at J to 8 bases, leaving 12 bases not matched to a gene. CDR3 protein: CASSWDGSGSKDEQFF. The CDR3 DNA sequence: TGTGCCAGCAGCTGGGATGGTAGCGGGAGTAAGGATGAGCAGTTCTTC.

CDR3 loop: CASRLRGQGRNEQFF. The CDR3 DNA is TGTGCCAGTAGGTTAAGGGGACAGGGGCGGAATGAGCAGTTCTTC. This rearrangement joins TRBV19 to TRBJ2-1; 10 bases align to TRBD1. This CDR3 is built from 15 residues. CDR1 LNHDA and CDR2 SQIVND come from the germline V gene (reference sequence). V shed 6 bases, J shed 7 bases, and the junction held 9 bases outside the gene matches.

The sample holds many counts of this clonotype. V usage is TRBV24-1 and J usage is TRBJ2-2; D is ambiguous. Per the germline V gene, CDR1 is KGHDR and CDR2 is SFDVKD. The ends were cut back, 1 base at V and 1 base at J, with 9 bases in the middle. There are 16 residues in the CDR3. CDR3 sequence: CATSDFRQMNTGELFF. CDR3 coding DNA: TGTGCCACCAGTGATTTCAGGCAGATGAACACCGGGGAGCTGTTTTTT.

This clonotype was found many times. This sequence joins TRBV7-2 and TRBJ2-1, with D uncertain. This CDR3 region has 13 residues. CDR1 is SGHTA and CDR2 is FQGNSA in the germline V gene. Trimming shortened V by 2 bases and J by 7 bases, and 9 bases separated the two germline ends. CDR3 protein: CASSLRMGNEQFF. CDR3 DNA sequence: TGTGCCAGCAGCTTAAGAATGGGAAATGAGCAGTTCTTC.

This clonotype occurred a few times. The DNA for the CDR3 is TGTGCCAGCAGTTTAAACGGGGCCCGGGGCTACACCTTC. Translated, it gives CASSLNGARGYTF. J is TRBJ1-2 and V is TRBV27; tentatively, D is TRBD1 (5 bases). This CDR3 contains 13 residues. V was pared by 2 bases and J by 8 bases, with 12 bases between. The germline CDR1 and CDR2 sequences are MNHEY and SMNVEV (reference sequence).

V is TRBV19 and J is TRBJ2-3, with TRBD2 identical over 12 bases. CDR1 is LNHDA and CDR2 is SQIVND in the germline V gene (reference sequence). J gave up 4 bases and V 5 bases, and 10 bases lay outside the gene matches. The CDR3 covers 17 residues. CDR3 DNA sequence: TGTGCCAGTAGTTCTAGCGGGAGGGCCGAAGGGCCAGATACGCAGTATTTT. Amino acid sequence: CASSSSGRAEGPDTQYF. The variable domain in full, completed from reference TRBV19 and TRBJ2-3, reads DGGITQSPKYLFRKEGQNVTLSCEQNLNHDAMYWYRQDPGQGLRLIYYSQIVNDFQKGDIAEGYSVSREKKESFPLTVTSAQKNPTAFYLCASSSSGRAEGPDTQYFGPGTRLTVL.